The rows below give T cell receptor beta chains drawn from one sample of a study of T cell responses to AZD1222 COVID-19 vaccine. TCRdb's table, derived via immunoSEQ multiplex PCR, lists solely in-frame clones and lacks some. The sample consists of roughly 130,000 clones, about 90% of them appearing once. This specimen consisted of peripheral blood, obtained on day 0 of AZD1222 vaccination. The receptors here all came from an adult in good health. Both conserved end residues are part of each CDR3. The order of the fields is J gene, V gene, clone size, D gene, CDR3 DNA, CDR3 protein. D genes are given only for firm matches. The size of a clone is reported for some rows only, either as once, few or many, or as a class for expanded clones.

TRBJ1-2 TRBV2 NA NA TGTGCCAGCGTTTATAGTGCGTATGGCTACACCTTC CASVYSAYGYTF
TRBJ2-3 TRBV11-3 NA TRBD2 TGTGCCAGCACTAAGGGGCCTAGCGGGCACCATAGCACAGATACGCAGTATTTT CASTKGPSGHHSTDTQYF
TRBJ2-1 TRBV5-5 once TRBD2 TGTGCCAGCAGCAAGACTAGCGGAACCTACAATGAGCAGTTCTTC CASSKTSGTYNEQFF
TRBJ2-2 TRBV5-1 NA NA TGCGCCAGCAGCTCGGGGCCAACCGGGGAGCTGTTTTTT CASSSGPTGELFF
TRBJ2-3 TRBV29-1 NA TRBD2 TGCAGCGTTGAAAGAGCGGGAGCAGCAGATACGCAGTATTTT CSVERAGAADTQYF
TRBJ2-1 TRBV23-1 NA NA TGCGCCAGCAGTCCACCCTGGACTAAGGCCAGCAATGAGCAGTTCTTC CASSPPWTKASNEQFF
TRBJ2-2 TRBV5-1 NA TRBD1 TGCGCCAGCAGCTTGTGGGACAGGGGACCCGCGAACACCGGGGAGCTGTTTTTT CASSLWDRGPANTGELFF
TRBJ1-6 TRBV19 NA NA TGTGCCAGTAGGGAGGCCGGGACCACATACAATTCACCCCTCCACTTT CASREAGTTYNSPLHF
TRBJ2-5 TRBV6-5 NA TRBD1 TGTGCCAGCAGGACAGGGGGCGCCGGAGAGACCCAGTACTTC CASRTGGAGETQYF
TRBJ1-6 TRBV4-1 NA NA TGCGCCAGCAGCTTGTCCGGGACAAATTCACCCCTCCACTTT CASSLSGTNSPLHF
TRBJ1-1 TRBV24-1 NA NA TGTGCCACCAGTGACAGCACAGCGAACACTGAAGCTTTCTTT CATSDSTANTEAFF
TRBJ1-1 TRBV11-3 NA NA TGTGCCAGCAGCTTAGATGGGGCGAACACTGAAGCTTTCTTT CASSLDGANTEAFF
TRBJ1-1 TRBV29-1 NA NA TGCAGCGTTGCACGGGGGATTGGAACTGAAGCTTTCTTT CSVARGIGTEAFF
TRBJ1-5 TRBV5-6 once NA TGTGCCAGCAGCAGGGGGGTAGGGCAGCCCCAGCATTTT CASSRGVGQPQHF
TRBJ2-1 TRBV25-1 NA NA TGTGCCAGCAGTGAATCATGTCATGGCTTTTACCCCCCCATTCAGCAGTTCTTC CASSESCHGFYPPIQQFF
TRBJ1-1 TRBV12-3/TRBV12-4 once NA TGTGCCAGCACCCTTACCCCCCGGGGGCAAGCTTTCTTT CASTLTPRGQAFF
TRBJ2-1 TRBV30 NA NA TGTGCCTGGACCCTGATGTACAATGAGCAGTTCTTC CAWTLMYNEQFF
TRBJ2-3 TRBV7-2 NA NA TGTGCCAGCAGCTTCCGACCCTGGGACATTTCCACAGATACGCAGTATTTT CASSFRPWDISTDTQYF
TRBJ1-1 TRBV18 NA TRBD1 TGTGCCAGCTCTCCGAGACAGGGAACTGTTTCCAACACTGAAGCTTTCTTT CASSPRQGTVSNTEAFF
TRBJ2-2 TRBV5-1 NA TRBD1 TGCGCCAGCAGCTTGGCGGACAGGGAGGACACCGGGGAGCTGTTTTTT CASSLADREDTGELFF
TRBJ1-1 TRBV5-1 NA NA TGCGCCAGCGCGGCAGTCGACACTGAAGCTTTCTTT CASAAVDTEAFF
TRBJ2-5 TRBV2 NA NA TGTGCCAGCAGTGTTAGGACGGGGACCCAAGAGACCCAGTACTTC CASSVRTGTQETQYF